The 27 T cell receptor beta chains below come from one sample, sequenced in a study of T cell repertoires in cytomegalovirus infection. TCRdb itself ran the reads through MiXCR, one entry per CDR3 protein. The table records under 350,000 distinct CDR3 sequences, less than 25% of them present only once. For these TCRs, the target antigens are not known. Sequencing was performed on cultured PBMCs, taken from culture after CMV antigen stimulation. These TCRs come from a human donor in good health (CMV status not recorded). Some clones in this sample may be carry-over from other donors' samples.

This clonotype was seen many times. V usage is TRBV7-2 and J usage is TRBJ1-1; no reliable D call. Trimming pared 1 base from V and 0 bases from J, leaving 9 bases between. This CDR3 contains 15 residues. Germline-derived CDR1 and CDR2 are SGHTA and FQGNSA. Written as DNA, the CDR3 is TGTGCCAGCAGCTTAGGCCACGGCTTGAACACTGAAGCTTTCTTT. Translated: CASSLGHGLNTEAFF. Using reference TRBV7-2 and TRBJ1-1 for the parts outside the CDR3, the full variable domain is GAGVSQSPSNKVTEKGKDVELRCDPISGHTALYWYRQSLGQGLEFLIYFQGNSAPDKSGLPSDRFSAERTGGSVSTLTIQRTQQEDSAVYLCASSLGHGLNTEAFFGQGTRLTVV.

The chain uses TRBV9 and TRBJ2-7, with 11 bases lining up with TRBD2. The CDR3 loop spans 15 amino acids. Trimming at V came to 0 bases and at J to 3 bases, leaving 2 bases not matched to a gene. The germline V gene has CDR1 SGDLS and CDR2 YYNGEE. The DNA for the CDR3 is TGTGCCAGCAGCGTAGCTGGGACTAGCGGCTACGAGCAGTACGTC. Amino acid sequence: CASSVAGTSGYEQYV.

In this sample, this clonotype turned up many times. The chain has TRBV11-3 and TRBJ2-1, with D hard to call. The V gene lost 0 bases and the J gene lost 11 bases, with 14 bases spanning the gap. Per germline, CDR1 SGHNT and CDR2 YENEEA. The CDR3 spans 14 residues. CDR3 sequence: CASSLDLGSLQQFF. Here the CDR3 DNA reads TGTGCCAGCAGCTTAGATCTGGGCTCACTCCAGCAGTTCTTC.

A few counts support this clonotype. The chain is built from TRBV12-3 or TRBV12-4 and TRBJ1-1; no clear D gene. This CDR3 is 14 amino acids long. Trimming left V 1 base short and J 5 bases short, with 11 bases between. The CDR3 is CASSLEVFVTEAFF. CDR3 in DNA: TGTGCCAGCAGTTTAGAGGTATTCGTGACTGAAGCTTTCTTT.

At least ten counts were recorded for this clonotype. The V gene is TRBV20-1, the J gene TRBJ1-1; TRBD1 is a possible D gene (6 bases). The V gene lost 2 bases and the J gene lost 3 bases, with 7 bases spanning the gap. The CDR3 sequence is 12 residues long. The V gene's germline CDR1 is DFQATT and CDR2 SNEGSKA (reference sequence). The CDR3 nucleotides are TGCAGTGCTAGACCAGGGGACACTGAAGCTTTCTTT. Translating it yields CSARPGDTEAFF.

Worth noting for this clonotype: This may be a read error: a much more frequent sequence differs by one nucleotide. J is TRBJ1-5 and V is TRBV5-6; 7 positions match TRBD1. Germline values: CDR1 SGHDT, CDR2 YYEEEE. This CDR3 contains 14 residues. V lost 4 bases, J lost 3 bases, and 4 bases stayed unmatched. CDR3 in DNA: TGTGCCAGCAGCCCGGGACAGAACAATCAGCCCCAGCATTTT. Its translation: CASSPGQNNQPQHF.

This clonotype has just a few counts. The rearrangement joins TRBV12-3 or TRBV12-4 to TRBJ1-5; D call uncertain. The CDR3 sequence is 14 residues long. V dropped 3 bases and J dropped 5 bases, with 11 bases sitting between them. The CDR3 loop reads CASSFGLRDQPQHF. The CDR3 DNA reads TGTGCCAGCAGTTTTGGGCTGAGGGATCAGCCCCAGCATTTT.

This clonotype was observed a few times. The rearrangement uses TRBV10-3 and TRBJ2-7, with 9 bases fitting TRBD1. The CDR3 is 15 amino acids. Germline-derived CDR1 and CDR2 are ENHRY and SYGVKD. V lost 3 bases to trimming and J lost 5 bases; unmatched junction nucleotides: 8. The chain's CDR3 is CAISDPGTGKNEQYV. CDR3 bases: TGTGCCATCAGTGATCCCGGGACAGGGAAGAACGAGCAGTACGTC.

This clonotype has ten or more counts. The rearrangement joins TRBV7-3 to TRBJ1-5; D perhaps matches TRBD1 (5 bases). V dropped 8 bases and J dropped 3 bases, with 11 bases sitting between them. The CDR3 spans 13 residues. The germline V gene encodes CDR1 SGHTA and CDR2 FQGTGA. CDR3 sequence: CASSGQNNQPQHF. For the CDR3, the DNA is TGTGCCAGCTCAGGGCAGAACAATCAGCCCCAGCATTTT.

V gene TRBV29-1 combines with J gene TRBJ1-2; 10 bases align to TRBD1. The CDR3 covers 18 residues. In germline, CDR1 is SQVTM, CDR2 ANQGSEA. The trim removed 0 bases at V and 3 bases at J, leaving 13 bases unmatched. The CDR3 protein is CSVEDWRESGTGDYGYTF. The DNA of the CDR3 is TGCAGCGTTGAAGATTGGCGTGAATCCGGGACAGGGGACTATGGCTACACCTTC.

This chain uses TRBV28 with TRBJ2-5, with a tentative D call TRBD1 (5 bases). Germline V gene lookup returns CDR1 MDHEN and CDR2 SYDVKM. Trimming cost V 3 bases and J 5 bases, with 10 bases left between them. This CDR3 is built from 13 residues. In DNA, the CDR3 is TGTGCCAGCAGTTTCCAGGGTATGGAGACCCAGTACTTC. Protein sequence: CASSFQGMETQYF.

The gene calls are TRBV5-1 and TRBJ2-2; D unresolved. The germline CDR1 and CDR2 sequences are SGHRS and YFSETQ. V was cut by 8 bases and J by 1 base, with 9 bases left in between. The CDR3 consists of 13 residues. CDR3 coding DNA: TGCGCCAGTCGCTCAGGGAACACCGGGGAGCTGTTTTTT. Its translation is CASRSGNTGELFF.

This clonotype appeared many times. In nucleotides, the CDR3 is TGTGCCAGCAGTGATCCTACAGGGGGTCTTAATCAGCCCCAGCATTTT. Residues: CASSDPTGGLNQPQHF. The rearrangement links TRBV6-1 to TRBJ1-5, with 8 bases lining up with TRBD1. This CDR3 spans 16 amino acids. CDR1 is MNHNS and CDR2 is SASEGT in the germline V gene. V was pared by 3 bases and J by 4 bases, with 8 bases of the junction left unmatched.

The chain links TRBV9 to TRBJ1-2; TRBD1 is a possible D gene (5 bases). This CDR3 comprises 13 residues. V lost 0 bases and J 8 bases, leaving 11 bases between the germline ends. CDR1 is SGDLS, CDR2 YYNGEE, per germline. Here the CDR3 reads CASSVGGGFGYTF. The DNA for the CDR3 is TGTGCCAGCAGCGTAGGTGGGGGTTTCGGCTACACCTTC.

Many counts were recorded for this clonotype. The rearrangement links TRBV7-9 to TRBJ2-1; D unclear. CDR3 size: 11 residues. Germline CDR1 reads SEHNR; CDR2 reads FQNEAQ (reference sequence). Trimming pared 6 bases from V and 5 bases from J, leaving 5 bases between. CDR3 protein: CASSFHNEQFF. CDR3 in DNA: TGTGCCAGCAGTTTTCACAATGAGCAGTTCTTC.

This clonotype was detected a few times. The CDR3 here is CASSHPGSSNYGYTF. DNA for the CDR3: TGCGCCAGCAGCCACCCCGGGTCCTCTAACTATGGCTACACCTTC. This chain connects TRBV4-1 to TRBJ1-2; the D is unclear. Germline assignment: CDR1 MGHRA and CDR2 YSYEKL. V lost 3 bases and J lost 0, with 11 bases in between. This CDR3 spans 15 amino acids.

The rearrangement uses TRBV5-6 and TRBJ2-3; 7 nucleotides line up with TRBD2. V shed 2 bases and J 2 bases; nucleotides not matched to a gene: 11. CDR3 length: 17 residues. Per germline, CDR1 SGHDT and CDR2 YYEEEE. This CDR3 reads CASSLMTSQYSTDTQYF. For the CDR3, the DNA is TGTGCCAGCAGCTTAATGACTAGCCAATACTCCACAGATACGCAGTATTTT.

This clonotype has more than one count but fewer than ten. This sequence joins TRBV6-6 and TRBJ2-7; D might be TRBD1 (5 bases). V shed 2 bases and J shed 4 bases, with 12 bases lying between them. The CDR3 has 14 amino acids. Germline V gene lookup returns CDR1 MNHNY and CDR2 SVGAGI (reference sequence). CDR3 bases: TGTGCCAGCAGTTACGGAATACAGGTTTACGAGCAGTACTTC. Translation gives CASSYGIQVYEQYF.

CDR3 DNA sequence: TGTGCCAGCAGATTGCGGGGGGAGACCCAGTACTTC. It is translated as CASRLRGETQYF. The rearrangement joins TRBV6-2 or TRBV6-3 to TRBJ2-5, with 7 bases identical to TRBD2. CDR1 is MNHEY and CDR2 is SVGEGT in the germline V gene. CDR3 size: 12 residues. J was trimmed by 5 bases and V by 6 bases; bases with no gene match: 3.

This chain uses TRBV29-1 with TRBJ2-7, with D possibly being TRBD1 or TRBD2 (5 bases each). V was trimmed by 4 bases and J by 4 bases, leaving 8 bases between them. This CDR3 is built from 11 residues. Germline CDR1 SQVTM, CDR2 ANQGSEA. CDR3 protein: CSVGGTYEQYF. In DNA form, the CDR3 reads TGCAGCGTTGGAGGGACGTACGAGCAGTACTTC.

The J gene is TRBJ1-1, the V gene TRBV20-1; 8 bases line up with TRBD1. V gave up 5 bases and J gave up 5 bases; unmatched junction bases: 4. The CDR3 has 12 amino acids. Germline lookup yields CDR1 DFQATT and CDR2 SNEGSKA (reference sequence). CDR3 loop: CSAAGGQTEAFF. In DNA form, the CDR3 reads TGCAGTGCTGCAGGGGGCCAGACTGAAGCTTTCTTT.

This clonotype came up many times. This chain uses TRBV5-1 with TRBJ1-2; 11 bases match TRBD1. J lost 4 bases, V lost 0 bases, and 11 bases had no gene match. This CDR3 is 18 amino acids long. Per the germline V gene, CDR1 is SGHRS and CDR2 is YFSETQ. CDR3 in DNA: TGCGCCAGCAGCTTGGCTAGGACAGGGGGCTTTCGAGGCTATGGCTACACCTTC. This codes for CASSLARTGGFRGYGYTF.

This clonotype was seen ten or more times. The chain recombines TRBV7-3 with TRBJ2-2; 12 bases align to TRBD2. The CDR3 totals 19 residues. The V segment lost 1 base and the J segment 5 bases; nucleotides outside the gene matches: 11. Germline V CDR1 and CDR2: SGHTA, FQGTGA. CDR3 residues: CASSLMRLAGGGSTGELFF. The CDR3 DNA reads as TGTGCCAGCAGCTTAATGCGGCTAGCGGGAGGGGGATCAACCGGGGAGCTGTTTTTT. The whole variable domain, remainder taken from reference TRBV7-3 and TRBJ2-2, is GAGVSQTPSNKVTEKGKYVELRCDPISGHTALYWYRQSLGQGPEFLIYFQGTGAADDSGLPNDRFFAVRPEGSVSTLKIQRTERGDSAVYLCASSLMRLAGGGSTGELFFGEGSRLTVL.

V is TRBV19 and J is TRBJ2-3; D ambiguous. Germline CDR1 LNHDA, CDR2 SQIVND (reference sequence). The CDR3 sequence is 16 residues long. Deletions cut 6 bases from V and 2 bases from J, with 18 bases between. The chain's CDR3 is CASSLRGPGITDTQYF. CDR3 nucleotide sequence: TGTGCCAGTAGCCTTCGAGGCCCAGGTATCACAGATACGCAGTATTTT.

This clonotype has a handful of counts. The chain is built from TRBV19 and TRBJ1-2; tentatively, D is TRBD1 (5 bases). Trimming removed 3 bases from V and 7 bases from J, with 15 bases in between. Germline V gene data show CDR1 as LNHDA and CDR2 as SQIVND (reference sequence). This CDR3 has 14 amino acids. The CDR3 region is CASSISAQEFGYTF. The CDR3 DNA sequence: TGTGCCAGTAGTATTTCGGCACAGGAGTTTGGCTACACCTTC.

V and J are TRBV20-1 and TRBJ2-5; 8 positions match TRBD2. Per the germline V gene, CDR1 is DFQATT and CDR2 is SNEGSKA (reference sequence). The CDR3 has 14 amino acids. With V trimmed by 4 bases and J by 0 bases, 4 bases remained unmatched. For the CDR3, the DNA is TGCAGTGCTACTAGCGGGTTGTACCAAGAGACCCAGTACTTC. Protein product: CSATSGLYQETQYF.

A few counts support this clonotype. This rearrangement joins TRBV4-1 to TRBJ2-1; D call uncertain. This CDR3 has 16 residues. Trimming stripped 0 bases from V and 1 base from J, with 10 bases between. Looked up from germline, CDR1 is MGHRA and CDR2 is YSYEKL. Here the CDR3 reads CASSQEWPGSYNEQFF. The CDR3 coding sequence is TGCGCCAGCAGCCAAGAGTGGCCTGGGTCCTACAATGAGCAGTTCTTC.